This T cell receptor (beta chain) is from a study of T cell responses to AZD1222 COVID-19 vaccine. The table came from immunoSEQ multiplex PCR; TCRdb's copy has only in-frame clones and leaves some out. This table has approximately 110,000 clones, around 85% appearing once. Only one count was recorded for this clone. The length of the CDR3 is 15 residues. CDR1 and CDR2 (germline): MNHEY, SVGAGI. V lost 7 bases to trimming and J lost 6 bases, with 18 bases between them. The origin of this receptor is an adult who received the AZD1222 COVID-19 vaccine. The V and J genes are TRBV6-5 and TRBJ1-4, with D possibly TRBD1 on 6 matching bases. The material was peripheral blood, obtained 28 days after the second AZD1222 dose. DNA for the CDR3: TGTGCCAGCATCGGATGGGGCAGGGGATATGAAAAACTGTTTTTT. Protein sequence: CASIGWGRGYEKLFF.